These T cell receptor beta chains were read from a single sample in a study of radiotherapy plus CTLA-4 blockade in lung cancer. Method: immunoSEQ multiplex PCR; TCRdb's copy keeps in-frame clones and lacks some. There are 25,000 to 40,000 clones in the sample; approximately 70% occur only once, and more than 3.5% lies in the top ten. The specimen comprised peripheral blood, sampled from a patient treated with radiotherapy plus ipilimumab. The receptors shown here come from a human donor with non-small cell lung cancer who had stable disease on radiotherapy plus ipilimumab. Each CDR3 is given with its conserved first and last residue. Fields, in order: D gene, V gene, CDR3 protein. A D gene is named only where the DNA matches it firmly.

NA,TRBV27,CASSKPPGTGNEQYF
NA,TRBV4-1,CASSQERNSFYEQYF
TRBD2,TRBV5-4,CASSTAGPSYNEQFF
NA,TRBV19,CASSTGGNTGELFF
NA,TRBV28,CASSWWGPQHF
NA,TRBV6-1,CASSVLRGTEKLFF
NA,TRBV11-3,CASSLHTDTQYF
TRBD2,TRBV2,CASSWTSGRVGANVLTF
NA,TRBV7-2,CASSVDRSNEKLFF
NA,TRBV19,CASSNSGQGPYEQYF
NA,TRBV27,CASSSSPGANVLTF
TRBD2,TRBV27,CASSHPGTSGLRSYNEQFF
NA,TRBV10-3,CAISVQPKETQYF
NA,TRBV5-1,CASSLVPGAETQYF
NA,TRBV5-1,CASSLEVNQPQHF
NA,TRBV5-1,CASSSDPGPNEQFF
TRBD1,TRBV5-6,CASWRQGASEQYF